This is a list of T cell receptor beta chains from one sample in a study of T cells in Graves' hyperthyroidism and ophthalmopathy. TCRdb processed the multiplex PCR reads anew with MiXCR; each CDR3 protein has one entry. The sample yields 450,000 to 650,000 distinct CDR3 sequences, more than 13% seen once. The sequencing input was blood. These receptors were collected from a young woman with Graves' ophthalmopathy. Each CDR3 is given with its conserved first and last residue. Fields, in order: V gene, clone size, D gene, J gene, CDR3 protein, CDR3 DNA. A D gene is named only where the DNA matches it firmly. Clone size appears in some rows only: once, few, many, or a class for an expanded clone.

V gene: TRBV5-6; clone size: -; D gene: -; J gene: TRBJ2-1; CDR3 protein: CASSSNGGFSNEQFF; CDR3 DNA: TGTGCCAGCAGCTCCAACGGCGGATTTTCCAATGAGCAGTTCTTC
V gene: TRBV6-5; clone size: few; D gene: TRBD1; J gene: TRBJ1-6; CDR3 protein: CASGYRDRGLNSPLHF; CDR3 DNA: TGTGCCAGCGGATACCGGGACAGGGGCCTCAATTCACCCCTCCACTTT
V gene: TRBV5-8; clone size: -; D gene: -; J gene: TRBJ1-1; CDR3 protein: CASSFSPGNTEAFF; CDR3 DNA: TGTGCCAGCAGCTTTTCCCCGGGGAACACTGAAGCTTTCTTT
V gene: TRBV30; clone size: many; D gene: -; J gene: TRBJ2-3; CDR3 protein: CAWSDTSPRDTQYF; CDR3 DNA: TGTGCCTGGAGTGACACTAGTCCGCGGGATACGCAGTATTTT
V gene: TRBV10-3; clone size: few; D gene: -; J gene: TRBJ2-2; CDR3 protein: CAITNGMGAAGELFF; CDR3 DNA: TGTGCCATCACTAACGGCATGGGGGCAGCCGGGGAGCTGTTTTTT
V gene: TRBV2; clone size: many; D gene: TRBD1; J gene: TRBJ1-2; CDR3 protein: CASSRGTGGYTF; CDR3 DNA: TGTGCCAGCAGTCGAGGGACAGGAGGCTACACCTTC
V gene: TRBV4-1; clone size: many; D gene: -; J gene: TRBJ2-3; CDR3 protein: CASSHTQGSTDTQYF; CDR3 DNA: TGCGCCAGCAGCCACACACAGGGCAGCACAGATACGCAGTATTTT
V gene: TRBV18; clone size: many; D gene: -; J gene: TRBJ2-5; CDR3 protein: CASSPGSDQETQYF; CDR3 DNA: TGTGCCAGCTCACCGGGGTCGGACCAAGAGACCCAGTACTTC
V gene: TRBV18; clone size: -; D gene: -; J gene: TRBJ2-1; CDR3 protein: CASSIAEGSYNEQFF; CDR3 DNA: TGTGCCAGCTCAATAGCGGAGGGGTCCTACAATGAGCAGTTCTTC
V gene: TRBV5-1; clone size: many; D gene: -; J gene: TRBJ2-3; CDR3 protein: CASSPLLGPGATSTDTQYF; CDR3 DNA: TGCGCCAGCAGCCCTCTGCTGGGCCCGGGGGCTACTAGCACAGATACGCAGTATTTT
V gene: TRBV19; clone size: few; D gene: -; J gene: TRBJ1-2; CDR3 protein: CASSMGREAYGYTF; CDR3 DNA: TGTGCCAGTAGTATGGGTAGGGAAGCCTATGGCTACACCTTC
V gene: TRBV24-1; clone size: many; D gene: -; J gene: TRBJ2-3; CDR3 protein: CATSDFRGSTQYF; CDR3 DNA: TGTGCCACCAGTGATTTTAGGGGAAGTACGCAGTATTTT
V gene: TRBV2; clone size: many; D gene: TRBD1; J gene: TRBJ1-5; CDR3 protein: CASGAGGLKPQHF; CDR3 DNA: TGTGCCAGCGGTGCAGGGGGCTTAAAGCCCCAGCATTTT